These T cell receptor beta chains were read from a single sample in a study of graft-versus-host responses after intestinal transplantation. These receptors' targets are unknown. This table comes from immunoSEQ multiplex PCR, and its TCRdb copy is limited to in-frame clones, with some not included. The table shows 75,000 to 95,000 clones, with just over 90% occurring only once. Here the sequenced sample was unstimulated CD8+ T cells sorted from spleen or lymph node cells, taken before intestinal transplant. The receptor set was obtained from a human donor who received an intestinal transplant. Each CDR3 is given with its conserved first and last residue. A D gene is named only where the DNA matches it firmly.

len	j_gene	d_gene	v_gene	CDR3aa	CDR3nt
13	TRBJ1-1	.	TRBV2	CASSSLSYTEAFF	TGTGCCAGCAGTTCCCTTTCTTACACTGAAGCTTTCTTT
11	TRBJ2-1	.	TRBV5-1	CASSFGTLQFF	TGCGCCAGCAGCTTCGGGACTTTACAGTTCTTC
12	TRBJ1-3	.	TRBV12-1	CASTRTKNTIYF	TGTGCCAGCACCAGGACAAAAAACACCATATATTTT
17	TRBJ2-3	TRBD2	TRBV7-9	CASSGTSGGIGTDTQYF	TGTGCCAGCAGCGGGACTAGCGGGGGGATCGGCACAGATACGCAGTATTTT
16	TRBJ2-5	TRBD1	TRBV11-2	CASSLYVVGQGETQYF	TGTGCCAGCAGCTTATACGTGGTGGGACAGGGAGAGACCCAGTACTTC
15	TRBJ1-3	.	TRBV4-3	CASSQDRESGNTIYF	TGCGCCAGCAGCCAAGATCGGGAATCTGGAAACACCATATATTTT
17	TRBJ2-1	TRBD1	TRBV7-2	CASSLAETGETYNEQFF	TGTGCCAGCAGCTTAGCTGAGACAGGGGAGACCTACAATGAGCAGTTCTTC
12	TRBJ2-2	.	TRBV7-9	CACLEGTGELFF	TGTGCCTGCCTCGAGGGCACCGGGGAGCTGTTTTTT
15	TRBJ1-1	.	TRBV30	CASTIPQTGNTEAFF	TGTGCCTCCACAATCCCCCAGACAGGGAACACTGAAGCTTTCTTT
15	TRBJ2-3	TRBD2	TRBV7-9	CASRAGTISTDTQYF	TGTGCCAGCAGGGCCGGGACTATTAGCACAGATACGCAGTATTTT